This T cell receptor (beta chain) was retrieved from a study of graft-versus-host responses after intestinal transplantation. Looking at the study overall: Multivisceral, liver-intestinal, or isolated intestinal transplants were performed in recipients. Findings of the study overall: Allografts of patients with graft-donor T cell macrochimerism showed high graft-versus-host to host-versus-graft clone ratios. GvH clones detected in recipient marrow included some appearing first in ileum or blood. Early HvG declines after transplant were associated with peak circulating GvH clone levels.

This CDR3 contains 13 residues. With 8 bases clipped from V and 6 bases from J, the junction kept 10 bases outside the gene matches. Germline V CDR1 and CDR2: SNHLY, FYNNEI. Only in-frame clones appear in the TCRdb table, and some are missing; sequencing was by immunoSEQ multiplex PCR. The sample lists 75,000 to 100,000 clones, roughly 87% occurring once. About this clone: Its cognate antigen is unknown.

The clonotype was recovered from a human donor who received an intestinal transplant. Sequences were derived from unstimulated CD8+ T cells sorted from spleen or lymph node cells, sampled before intestinal transplant. The gene calls are TRBV2 and TRBJ2-7; TRBD1 matches 7 bases. Written as DNA, the CDR3 is TGTGCCAGCTTCATAGGGAAGGGGGCCGAGCAGTACTTC. Translation gives CASFIGKGAEQYF. Full variable domain (rest looked up from reference TRBV2 and TRBJ2-7): EPEVTQTPSHQVTQMGQEVILRCVPISNHLYFYWYRQILGQKVEFLVSFYNNEISEKSEIFDDQFSVERPDGSNFTLKIRSTKLEDSAMYFCASFIGKGAEQYFGPGTRLTVT.